The clone carrying this T cell receptor beta chain was counted only a few times. Its antigen remains unknown. Distinct nucleotide sequences in the sample also encode this CDR3. Reverse transcribing all isolated RNA meant expressed TCRB transcripts were sequenced. TCRdb keeps only in-frame clones here, not all; method: immunoSEQ multiplex PCR. The sample has about 220,000 clones; roughly 11% are singletons. Germline V gives CDR1 SGHDN, CDR2 FVKESK. CDR3 length: 13 amino acids. V was shortened by 4 bases and J by 0 bases, with 7 bases between the two germline ends. This entry is derived from a study of beta chain features in type 1 diabetes. Study summary: Healthy donors and patients showed comparable age, gender and cell yields. Whole-study results and caveats: Type 1 diabetes patients had moderately but significantly shorter TCRB CDR3s in all four CD4+ subsets.

Researchers reported sorting CD4+ naive, central memory, regulatory and stem cell-like memory cells via CD45RO/CCR7/CD25/CD127/CD95/CD27. The chain has TRBV14 and TRBJ2-7; no firm D call. This clonotype originated in a man between 18 and 35 years old in good health. The sequenced sample was central memory CD4+ T cells from blood. The CDR3 bases are TGTGCCAGCAGCCCGGGTCCCTCCTACGAGCAGTACTTC. Translating it yields CASSPGPSYEQYF.